This T cell receptor (beta chain) emerged from a study of T cell clonotyping in hematopoietic cell transplantation. Only a few counts were recorded for this clone. Trimming stripped 3 bases from V and 0 bases from J, with 17 bases between. The CDR3 totals 17 residues. Germline CDR1 is SGHKS and CDR2 is YYEKEE (reference sequence). Time point in this sample: recipient sample about 28 days before transplant, after cytoreduction. Assay: immunoSEQ multiplex PCR; the TCRdb copy retains only in-frame clones and omits some. The sample has 5,900 or so clones, more than 75% seen once; the top ten hold about 15%.

The TCR was taken from a woman aged 45-59 years with acute myeloid leukemia. Some clones in this sample may be carry-over from other donors' samples. The J gene is TRBJ2-3, the V gene TRBV5-5, with D perhaps given as TRBD1 or TRBD2 (5 bases each). Sequenced here: peripheral blood mononuclear cells, sampled before stem cell transplant. As DNA, the CDR3 is TGTGCCAGCAGCTCCGCTCCAGGGACCCCGAGCACAGATACGCAGTATTTT. Its protein is CASSSAPGTPSTDTQYF.